This TCR beta chain was sequenced in a study of T-cell reconstitution after alpha-beta-depleted transplantation in children. The V segment lost 1 base and the J segment 3 bases; nucleotides outside the gene matches: 4. The CDR3 runs to 14 residues. CDR1 and CDR2 from the germline V gene are SGHRS and YFSETQ. Unique molecular identifiers were incorporated during preparation of the TCRbeta library. From the PCR reads, TCRdb called clonotypes with MiXCR, one entry per CDR3 protein. The data show around 230,000 distinct CDR3 sequences, approximately 19% seen once. The chain links TRBV5-1 to TRBJ2-7; TRBD1 aligns across 7 bases. The receptor was derived from a male patient aged 2 to 10 who had a stem cell transplant for acute lymphoblastic leukemia, so the T cells may come from the graft donor. The sequences come from PBMCs, mostly from graft donor cells, collected 360 days after TCRalphabeta/CD19-depleted stem cell transplant. CDR3 residues: CASSLPTGFYEQYF. As DNA, the CDR3 is TGCGCCAGCAGCTTGCCGACAGGGTTCTACGAGCAGTACTTC.